This TCR beta chain originates from a study of T cells in Graves' hyperthyroidism and ophthalmopathy. This clonotype was recorded at least ten times. TCR beta CDR3 sequences were amplified from RNA transcripts. An initial round of RT-PCR targeting the TCR CDR3 relied on the HTBI primer set. Via MiXCR, TCRdb re-called the multiplex PCR reads, giving one row per CDR3 protein. This table holds over 400,000 distinct CDR3 sequences, under 15% found once. Germline V gene data show CDR1 as SEHNR and CDR2 as FQNEAQ (reference sequence). The CDR3 is 16 residues long. Trimming stripped 2 bases from V and 0 bases from J, with 12 bases between.

This TCR was recovered from a man between 18 and 29 years old with Graves' ophthalmopathy. This chain connects TRBV7-9 to TRBJ2-3; tentatively, D is TRBD2 (6 bases). The sequenced material came from blood. The CDR3 DNA reads TGTGCCAGCAGCTTACTCAGGACTACTAGCACAGATACGCAGTATTTT. This translates into CASSLLRTTSTDTQYF.